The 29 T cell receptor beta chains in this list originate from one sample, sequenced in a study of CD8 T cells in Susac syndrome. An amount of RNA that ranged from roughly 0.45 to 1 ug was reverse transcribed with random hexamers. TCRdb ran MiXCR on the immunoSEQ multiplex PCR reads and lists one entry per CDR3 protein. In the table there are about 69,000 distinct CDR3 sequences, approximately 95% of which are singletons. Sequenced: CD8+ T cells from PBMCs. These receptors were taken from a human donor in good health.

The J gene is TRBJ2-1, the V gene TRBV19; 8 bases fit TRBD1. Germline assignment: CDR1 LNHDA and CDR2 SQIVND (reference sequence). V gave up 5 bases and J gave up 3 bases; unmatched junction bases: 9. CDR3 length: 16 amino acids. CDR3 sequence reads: CASSLPDRGFYNEQFF. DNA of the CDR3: TGTGCCAGTAGTCTTCCCGACAGGGGATTCTACAATGAGCAGTTCTTC.

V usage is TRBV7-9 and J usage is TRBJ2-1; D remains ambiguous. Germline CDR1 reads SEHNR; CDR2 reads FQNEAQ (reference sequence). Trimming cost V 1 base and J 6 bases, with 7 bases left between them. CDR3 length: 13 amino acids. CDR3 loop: CASSLGSANEQFF. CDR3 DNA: TGTGCCAGCAGCTTAGGGTCAGCCAATGAGCAGTTCTTC.

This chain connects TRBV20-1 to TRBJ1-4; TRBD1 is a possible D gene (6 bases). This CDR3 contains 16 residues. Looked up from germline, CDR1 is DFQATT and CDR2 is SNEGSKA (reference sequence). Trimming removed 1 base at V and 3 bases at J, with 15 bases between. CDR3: CSARGLDRRSNEKLFF. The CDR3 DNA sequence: TGCAGTGCTAGAGGACTCGACAGGCGCTCTAATGAAAAACTGTTTTTT.

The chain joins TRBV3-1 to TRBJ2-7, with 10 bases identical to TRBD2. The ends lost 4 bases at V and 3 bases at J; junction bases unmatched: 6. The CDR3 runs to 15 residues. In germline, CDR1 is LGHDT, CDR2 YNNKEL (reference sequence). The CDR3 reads CASSPTWTSGYEQYF. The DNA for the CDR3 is TGTGCCAGCAGCCCCACCTGGACTAGCGGCTACGAGCAGTACTTC.

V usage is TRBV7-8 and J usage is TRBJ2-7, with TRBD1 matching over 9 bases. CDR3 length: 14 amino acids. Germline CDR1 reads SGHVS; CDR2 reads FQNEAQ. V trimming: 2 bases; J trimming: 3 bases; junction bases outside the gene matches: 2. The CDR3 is CASSLLGQGYEQYV. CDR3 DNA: TGTGCCAGCAGCTTACTGGGACAGGGCTACGAGCAGTACGTC.

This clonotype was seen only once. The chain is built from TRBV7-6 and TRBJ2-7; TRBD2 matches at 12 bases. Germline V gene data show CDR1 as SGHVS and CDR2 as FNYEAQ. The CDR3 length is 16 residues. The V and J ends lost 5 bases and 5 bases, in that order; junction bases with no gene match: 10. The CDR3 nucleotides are TGTGCCAGCAGCACCTCTAGCGGGGGGGCGGCCCACGAGCAGTACTTC. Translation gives CASSTSSGGAAHEQYF.

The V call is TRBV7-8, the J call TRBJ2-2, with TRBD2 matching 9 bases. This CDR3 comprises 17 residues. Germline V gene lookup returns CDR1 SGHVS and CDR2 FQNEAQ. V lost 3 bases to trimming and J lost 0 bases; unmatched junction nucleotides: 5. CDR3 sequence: CASSFSGGTTNTGELFF. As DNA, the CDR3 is TGTGCCAGCAGCTTTAGCGGGGGAACTACGAACACCGGGGAGCTGTTTTTT. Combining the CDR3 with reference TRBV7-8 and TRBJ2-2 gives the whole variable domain GAGVSQSPRYKVAKRGQDVALRCDPISGHVSLFWYQQALGQGPEFLTYFQNEAQLDKSGLPSDRFFAERPEGSVSTLKIQRTQQEDSAVYLCASSFSGGTTNTGELFFGEGSRLTVL.

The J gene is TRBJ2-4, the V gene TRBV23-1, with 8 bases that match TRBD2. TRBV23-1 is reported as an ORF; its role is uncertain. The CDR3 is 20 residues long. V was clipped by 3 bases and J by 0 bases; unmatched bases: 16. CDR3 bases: TGCGCCAGCAGTCACCCCCCCCGCTGCGGGGGGAGACTAGCCAAAAACATTCAGTACTTC. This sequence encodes CASSHPPRCGGRLAKNIQYF.

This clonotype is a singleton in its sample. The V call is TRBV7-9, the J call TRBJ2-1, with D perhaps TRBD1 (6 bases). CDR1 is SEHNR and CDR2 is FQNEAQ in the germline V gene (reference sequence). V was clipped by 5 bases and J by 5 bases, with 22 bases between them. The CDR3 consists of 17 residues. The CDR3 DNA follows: TGTGCCAGCAGCCCTAGTAGGGGGAGCCGAGGGGACAATGAGCAGTTCTTC. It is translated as CASSPSRGSRGDNEQFF.

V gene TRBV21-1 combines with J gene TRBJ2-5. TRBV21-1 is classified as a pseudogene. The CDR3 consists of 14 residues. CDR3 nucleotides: TGTGCCAGGGTGTTGGATGGACGCGGAGAGACCCAGTACTTC. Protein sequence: CARVLDGRGETQYF.

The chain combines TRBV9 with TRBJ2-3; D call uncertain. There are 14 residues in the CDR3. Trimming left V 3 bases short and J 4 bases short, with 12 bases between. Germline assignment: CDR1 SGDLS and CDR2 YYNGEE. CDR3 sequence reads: CASSGSRSPDTQYF. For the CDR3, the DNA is TGTGCCAGCAGCGGAAGCCGGTCCCCAGATACGCAGTATTTT.

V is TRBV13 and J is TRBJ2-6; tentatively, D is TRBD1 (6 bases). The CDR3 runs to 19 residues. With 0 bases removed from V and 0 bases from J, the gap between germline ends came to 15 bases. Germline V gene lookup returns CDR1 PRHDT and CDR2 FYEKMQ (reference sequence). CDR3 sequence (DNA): TGTGCCAGCAGCTTAGGCCGTGCAGGGGCCGACTCTGGGGCCAACGTCCTGACTTTC. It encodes CASSLGRAGADSGANVLTF.

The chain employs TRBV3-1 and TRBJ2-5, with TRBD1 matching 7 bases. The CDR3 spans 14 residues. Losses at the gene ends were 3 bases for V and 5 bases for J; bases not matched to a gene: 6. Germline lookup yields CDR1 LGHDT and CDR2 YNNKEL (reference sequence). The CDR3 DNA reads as TGTGCCAGCAGCCAGACAGGGAATGGGGAGACCCAGTACTTC. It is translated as CASSQTGNGETQYF.

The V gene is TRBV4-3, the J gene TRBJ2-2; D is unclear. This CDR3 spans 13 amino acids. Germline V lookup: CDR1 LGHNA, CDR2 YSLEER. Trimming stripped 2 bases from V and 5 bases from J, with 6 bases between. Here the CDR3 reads CASSQIRTGELFF. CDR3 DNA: TGCGCCAGCAGCCAAATCCGGACCGGGGAGCTGTTTTTT.

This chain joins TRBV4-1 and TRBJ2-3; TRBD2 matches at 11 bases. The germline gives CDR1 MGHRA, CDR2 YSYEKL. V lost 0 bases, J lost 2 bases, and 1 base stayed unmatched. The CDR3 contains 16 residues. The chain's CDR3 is CASSQELAGATDTQYF. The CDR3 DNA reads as TGCGCCAGCAGCCAAGAACTAGCGGGGGCCACAGATACGCAGTATTTT.

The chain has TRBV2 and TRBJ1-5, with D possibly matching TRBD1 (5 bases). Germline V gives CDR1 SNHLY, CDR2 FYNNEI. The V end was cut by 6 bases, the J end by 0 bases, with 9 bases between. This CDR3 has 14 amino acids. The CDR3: CASRTEDSNQPQHF. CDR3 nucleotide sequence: TGTGCCAGCAGGACAGAGGATAGCAATCAGCCCCAGCATTTT.

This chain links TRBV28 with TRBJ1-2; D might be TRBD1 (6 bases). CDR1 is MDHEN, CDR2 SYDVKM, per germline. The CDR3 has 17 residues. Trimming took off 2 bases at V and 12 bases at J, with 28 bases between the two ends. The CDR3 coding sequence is TGTGCCAGCAGTTTACGGGGTCACAGGGCGGGGGCGGAGGAGGACACCTTC. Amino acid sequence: CASSLRGHRAGAEEDTF.

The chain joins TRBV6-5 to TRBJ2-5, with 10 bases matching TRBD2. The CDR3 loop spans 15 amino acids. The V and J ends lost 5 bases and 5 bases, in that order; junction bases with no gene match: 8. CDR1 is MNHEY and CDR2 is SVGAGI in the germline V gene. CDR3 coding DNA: TGTGCCAGCAGTGGTAGCGGGGGGAGCTGGGAGACCCAGTACTTC. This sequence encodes CASSGSGGSWETQYF.

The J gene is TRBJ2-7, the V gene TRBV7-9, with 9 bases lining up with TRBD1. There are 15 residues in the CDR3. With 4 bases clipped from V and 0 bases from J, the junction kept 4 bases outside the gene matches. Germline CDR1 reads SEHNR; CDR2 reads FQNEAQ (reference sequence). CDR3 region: CASSSDRGYSYEQYF. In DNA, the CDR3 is TGTGCCAGCAGCTCGGACAGGGGATACTCCTACGAGCAGTACTTC.

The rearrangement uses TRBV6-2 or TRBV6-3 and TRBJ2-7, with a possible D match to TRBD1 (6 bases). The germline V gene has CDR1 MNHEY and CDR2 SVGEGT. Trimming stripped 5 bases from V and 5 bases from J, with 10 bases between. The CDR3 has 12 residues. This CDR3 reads CASSPRTDEQYF. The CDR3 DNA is TGTGCCAGCAGTCCAAGGACAGACGAGCAGTACTTC.

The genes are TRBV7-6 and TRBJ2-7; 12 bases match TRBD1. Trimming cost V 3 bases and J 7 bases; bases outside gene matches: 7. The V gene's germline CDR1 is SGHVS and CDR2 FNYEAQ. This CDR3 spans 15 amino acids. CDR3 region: CASSLGGTGGHEQYF. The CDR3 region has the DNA TGTGCCAGCAGCTTGGGCGGGACAGGGGGCCATGAGCAGTACTTC.

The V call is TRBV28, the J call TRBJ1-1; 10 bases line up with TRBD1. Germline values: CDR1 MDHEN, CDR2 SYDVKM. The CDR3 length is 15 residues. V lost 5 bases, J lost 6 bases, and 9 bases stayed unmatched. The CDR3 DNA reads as TGTGCCAGCAGTCCGAGGGGACAGGGGTTCCCTGAAGCTTTCTTT. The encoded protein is CASSPRGQGFPEAFF.

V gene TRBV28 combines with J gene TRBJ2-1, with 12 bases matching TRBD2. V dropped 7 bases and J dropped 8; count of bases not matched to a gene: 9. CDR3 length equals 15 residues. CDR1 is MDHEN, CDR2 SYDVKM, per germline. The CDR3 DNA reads TGTGCCAGCACCCTCGGACTAGCGGGGAGGTATGAGCAGTTCTTC. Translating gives CASTLGLAGRYEQFF. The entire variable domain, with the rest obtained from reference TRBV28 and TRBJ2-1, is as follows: DVKVTQSSRYLVKRTGEKVFLECVQDMDHENMFWYRQDPGLGLRLIYFSYDVKMKEKGDIPEGYSVSREKKERFSLILESASTNQTSMYLCASTLGLAGRYEQFFGPGTRLTVL.

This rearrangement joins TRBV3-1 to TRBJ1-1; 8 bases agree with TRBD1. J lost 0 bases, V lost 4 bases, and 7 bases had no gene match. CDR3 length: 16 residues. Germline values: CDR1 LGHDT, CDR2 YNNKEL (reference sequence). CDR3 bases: TGTGCCAGCAGCCCGGGACAGGTGCGGATGAACACTGAAGCTTTCTTT. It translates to CASSPGQVRMNTEAFF.

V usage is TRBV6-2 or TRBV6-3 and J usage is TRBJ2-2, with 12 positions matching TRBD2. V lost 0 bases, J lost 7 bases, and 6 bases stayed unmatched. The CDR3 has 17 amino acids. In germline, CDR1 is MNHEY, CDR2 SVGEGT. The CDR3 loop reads CASSYSPSGGAGGELFF. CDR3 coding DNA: TGTGCCAGCAGTTACTCGCCTAGCGGGGGGGCCGGCGGGGAGCTGTTTTTT.

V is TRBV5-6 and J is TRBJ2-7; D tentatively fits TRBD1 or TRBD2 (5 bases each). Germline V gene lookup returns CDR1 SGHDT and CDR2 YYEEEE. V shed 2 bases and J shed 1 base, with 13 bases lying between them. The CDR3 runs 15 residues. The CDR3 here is CASSFWGSRSYEQYF. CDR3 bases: TGTGCCAGCAGCTTCTGGGGGAGCCGTTCCTACGAGCAGTACTTC.

Here the CDR3 DNA reads TGTGCCAGCAGCCAAGCGGGGCACGAGACCCAGTACTTC. This encodes CASSQAGHETQYF. The J gene is TRBJ2-5, the V gene TRBV14; D might be TRBD1 or TRBD2, each matching 5 bases. Trimming pared 1 base from V and 5 bases from J, leaving 8 bases between. The germline CDR1 and CDR2 sequences are SGHDN and FVKESK. The CDR3 runs 13 residues.

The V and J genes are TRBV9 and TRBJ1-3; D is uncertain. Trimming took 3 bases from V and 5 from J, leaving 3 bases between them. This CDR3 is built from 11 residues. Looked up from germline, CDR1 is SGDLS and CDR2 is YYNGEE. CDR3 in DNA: TGTGCCAGCAGCGGGAGAAACACCATATATTTT. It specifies CASSGRNTIYF.

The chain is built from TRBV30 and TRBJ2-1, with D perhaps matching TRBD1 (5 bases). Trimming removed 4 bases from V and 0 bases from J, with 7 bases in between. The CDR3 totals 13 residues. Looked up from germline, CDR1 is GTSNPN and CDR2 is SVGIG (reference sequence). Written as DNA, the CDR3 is TGTGCCTGGATAGGGGTCTCCTACAATGAGCAGTTCTTC. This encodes CAWIGVSYNEQFF.